The source of this T cell receptor beta chain is a study of blood T cell repertoires in COVID-19. Study context: There were acute and convalescent COVID-19 samples, and they came from the United States, Italy and Spain. Sources were T cells, B-cell-depleted T cells, or PBMCs; the material itself was cDNA or gDNA.

V dropped 7 bases and J dropped 0 bases, with 7 bases sitting between them. The length of the CDR3 is 12 residues. The germline V gene encodes CDR1 MNHEY and CDR2 SMNVEV (reference sequence). Original processing notes: The authors estimated nucleated cell counts from reference gene primer amplification. Method: immunoSEQ multiplex PCR; TCRdb's copy keeps in-frame clones and lacks some. For V, J and clone size, that table is used; D and trimming come from the DNA. The sample includes approximately 250,000 clones, roughly 86% seen only once; the top ten take about 8.7%. Sequenced input: peripheral blood. V usage is TRBV27 and J usage is TRBJ2-7, with a possible D match to TRBD2 (6 bases). The TCR originated in a man between 40 and 49 years old with active or convalescent COVID-19. The CDR3 DNA follows: TGTGCCAGCACGGACTACTCCTACGAGCAGTACTTC. Translation: CASTDYSYEQYF.